This T cell receptor beta chain originates from a study of blood T cell repertoires in COVID-19. Study details: Samples taken during acute and convalescent COVID-19 were collected in the United States, Italy and Spain.

Method: immunoSEQ multiplex PCR; TCRdb's copy keeps in-frame clones and lacks some. Of roughly 260,000 clones in the sample, 91% were seen once. The trim removed 6 bases at V and 7 bases at J, leaving 6 bases unmatched. This CDR3 has 13 amino acids. The V gene is TRBV12-3 or TRBV12-4, the J gene TRBJ1-5; the match to TRBD1 covers 7 bases. The source is a person aged 18-29 years with COVID-19, enrolled during active disease. Sample: peripheral blood. The CDR3 is CASRGTVDQPQHF. CDR3 sequence (DNA): TGTGCCAGCAGGGGGACAGTTGACCAGCCCCAGCATTTT.